These 18 T cell receptor beta chains were sequenced from one sample in a study of T-cell memory formation after mild COVID-19. TCRdb redid the calling of the 5' RACE reads with MiXCR, one entry per CDR3 protein. The sample gives a few hundred thousand distinct CDR3 sequences, about 20% of which show up once; 7.5% to 9.5% is in the top ten. Sequenced sample: PBMCs or a T cell subset sorted from them (not recorded which). The source is an adult woman who had mild COVID-19 (a few samples of this study predate the infection). Cell type and time point are not known.

CDR3 region: CASSYSGSGPSKQYF. The CDR3, as DNA: TGTGCCAGCAGTTACTCGGGGTCCGGGCCCAGCAAGCAGTACTTC. The chain recombines TRBV6-6 with TRBJ2-7; D remains unclear. Trimming pared 0 bases from V and 8 bases from J, leaving 17 bases between. The CDR3 loop spans 15 amino acids. Germline V gives CDR1 MNHNY, CDR2 SVGAGI (reference sequence).

This clonotype turned up a few times. The chain combines TRBV29-1 with TRBJ1-4, with 9 bases lining up with TRBD1. Germline V gives CDR1 SQVTM, CDR2 ANQGSEA. Trimming removed 5 bases from V and 8 bases from J; junction bases left unmatched: 3. The length of the CDR3 is 12 residues. CDR3 DNA sequence: TGCAGCGTTCGTACAGGGGGCGAAAAACTGTTTTTT. It yields the protein CSVRTGGEKLFF. The variable domain in full, completed from reference TRBV29-1 and TRBJ1-4, reads SAVISQKPSRDICQRGTSLTIQCQVDSQVTMMFWYRQQPGQSLTLIATANQGSEATYESGFVIDKFPISRPNLTFSTLTVSNMSPEDSSIYLCSVRTGGEKLFFGSGTQLSVL.

This rearrangement joins TRBV7-9 to TRBJ1-3, with D uncertain. The CDR3 runs 13 residues. Trimming shortened V by 5 bases and J by 2 bases, and 7 bases separated the two germline ends. Germline-derived CDR1 and CDR2 are SEHNR and FQNEAQ (reference sequence). In DNA, the CDR3 is TGTGCCAGCAGCATCGGGGCTGGAAACACCATATATTTT. Protein product: CASSIGAGNTIYF.

The chain has TRBV4-1 and TRBJ2-3, with TRBD2 matching 7 bases. CDR3 length equals 15 residues. After removal of 3 bases from V and 1 base from J, the junction contained 4 bases not matched to a gene. Germline CDR1 is MGHRA and CDR2 is YSYEKL. CDR3 residues: CASSHYGLGTDTQYF. The CDR3 bases are TGCGCCAGCAGCCACTACGGACTAGGCACAGATACGCAGTATTTT.

This clonotype has at least ten counts. The V gene is TRBV24-1, the J gene TRBJ2-7; D is undetermined. V was clipped by 3 bases and J by 6 bases, with 14 bases between them. CDR3 length: 14 amino acids. CDR1 and CDR2 (germline): KGHDR, SFDVKD. CDR3 nucleotide sequence: TGTGCCACCAGTGATCCCACAAACCTCCTCGAGCAGTACTTC. Its translation is CATSDPTNLLEQYF.

The chain joins TRBV2 to TRBJ2-7; D assignment may be TRBD1 or TRBD2 (5 bases each). Germline loops: CDR1 SNHLY, CDR2 FYNNEI. The CDR3 has 14 residues. Trimming pared 8 bases from V and 2 bases from J, leaving 16 bases between. The CDR3 nucleotides are TGTGCCAGCCACCGGAACGTGGGGGCCTACGAGCAGTACTTC. It codes for CASHRNVGAYEQYF.

The V gene is TRBV5-1, the J gene TRBJ2-3, with D tentatively TRBD1 (5 bases). The V and J ends lost 0 bases and 2 bases respectively, with 10 bases between them. Germline V gene data show CDR1 as SGHRS and CDR2 as YFSETQ. This CDR3 comprises 15 residues. The CDR3 DNA reads TGCGCCAGCAGCTTGGATGGGGCCCCCACAGATACGCAGTATTTT. Protein sequence: CASSLDGAPTDTQYF.

This clonotype has only a few counts. This chain connects TRBV5-1 to TRBJ1-2; D remains ambiguous. Between the trimmed V and J ends, which lost 0 bases and 0 bases, there was a span of 12 bases. Looked up from germline, CDR1 is SGHRS and CDR2 is YFSETQ. CDR3 size: 16 residues. The CDR3 DNA sequence: TGCGCCAGCAGCTTGGATGGTGGAGAAGCTAACTATGGCTACACCTTC. It specifies CASSLDGGEANYGYTF.

The chain combines TRBV7-9 with TRBJ1-2; D is unclear. Trimming removed 2 bases at V and 4 bases at J, with 14 bases between. CDR1 SEHNR and CDR2 FQNEAQ come from the germline V gene (reference sequence). The CDR3 covers 15 residues. CDR3: CASSLNSGIIYGYTF. In DNA form, the CDR3 reads TGTGCCAGCAGCTTAAACTCAGGAATTATCTATGGCTACACCTTC.

The V and J genes are TRBV19 and TRBJ1-5; tentative D call: TRBD1 (5 bases). Germline V gives CDR1 LNHDA, CDR2 SQIVND (reference sequence). The V end lost 0 bases, the J end lost 0 bases, and 6 bases lay between the germline ends. The CDR3 sequence is 15 residues long. The CDR3 coding sequence is TGTGCCAGTAGTATAGACAGGGCTAGCAATCAGCCCCAGCATTTT. This sequence encodes CASSIDRASNQPQHF.

This clonotype was observed a handful of times. This chain connects TRBV7-2 to TRBJ1-1; D gene uncertain. V was cut by 5 bases and J by 3 bases, with 7 bases left in between. Germline values: CDR1 SGHTA, CDR2 FQGNSA. This CDR3 is 12 amino acids long. CDR3 bases: TGTGCCAGCAGCCTACAAGACACTGAAGCTTTCTTT. As protein: CASSLQDTEAFF.

This CDR3 is CASSPEGRAYEQYF. DNA of the CDR3: TGCGCCAGCAGCCCGGAAGGGAGAGCCTACGAGCAGTACTTC. V and J are TRBV5-1 and TRBJ2-7, with a possible D match to TRBD2 (5 bases). Per germline, CDR1 SGHRS and CDR2 YFSETQ. The CDR3 sequence is 14 residues long. Trimming removed 4 bases at V and 2 bases at J, with 13 bases between.

This clonotype was seen only a few times. The chain employs TRBV9 and TRBJ2-7, with TRBD2 as a possible D gene (5 bases). CDR3 size: 14 residues. Trimming removed 2 bases at V and 2 bases at J, with 11 bases between. CDR1 SGDLS and CDR2 YYNGEE come from the germline V gene. CDR3 loop: CASSVSGYPYEQYF. The CDR3 DNA reads TGTGCCAGCAGCGTCTCGGGGTACCCCTACGAGCAGTACTTC.

The rearrangement links TRBV27 to TRBJ1-6; TRBD1 matches 8 bases. V was clipped by 2 bases and J by 7 bases; unmatched bases: 4. Germline-derived CDR1 and CDR2 are MNHEY and SMNVEV (reference sequence). The CDR3 contains 15 residues. CDR3 sequence: CASSLHRQGNSPLHF. The CDR3 DNA sequence: TGTGCCAGCAGTTTACACCGACAGGGGAATTCACCCCTCCACTTT.

The V gene is TRBV15, the J gene TRBJ2-1; D could derive from TRBD1 or TRBD2 (5 bases each). The CDR3 contains 16 residues. From germline, CDR1 is LNHNV and CDR2 YYDKDF (reference sequence). V was trimmed by 1 base and J by 1 base, leaving 11 bases between them. The chain's CDR3 is CATSRVGELSYNEQFF. DNA of the CDR3: TGTGCCACCAGCAGAGTAGGGGAGTTGTCCTACAATGAGCAGTTCTTC.

This clonotype was counted ten times or more. The junction departs from the called germline gene at one end, perhaps through a read error. The chain couples TRBV5-1 to TRBJ2-1; D not certain. The length of the CDR3 is 14 residues. Germline CDR1 is SGHRS and CDR2 is YFSETQ. The CDR3 DNA is TGTGCCAGCAGTCCGGATAGCTCCTACAATGAGCAGTTCTTC. It codes for CASSPDSSYNEQFF. The whole variable domain, remainder taken from reference TRBV5-1 and TRBJ2-1, is KAGVTQTPRYLIKTRGQQVTLSCSPISGHRSVSWYQQTPGQGLQFLFEYFSETQRNKGNFPGRFSGRQFSNSRSEMNVSTLELGDSALYLCASSPDSSYNEQFFGPGTRLTVL.

This clonotype has more than one count but fewer than ten. The chain recombines TRBV18 with TRBJ1-1; 9 bases align to TRBD1. The V and J ends lost 3 bases and 6 bases, in that order; junction bases with no gene match: 2. This CDR3 contains 13 residues. Germline CDR1 and CDR2: KGHSH and LQKENI. The CDR3 region is CASSPGTGPEAFF. The CDR3 DNA follows: TGTGCCAGCTCACCGGGGACAGGGCCTGAAGCTTTCTTT.

The V and J genes are TRBV14 and TRBJ1-1; D is ambiguous. Trimming removed 1 base at V and 1 base at J, with 7 bases between. Germline values: CDR1 SGHDN, CDR2 FVKESK. The CDR3 sequence is 14 residues long. DNA of the CDR3: TGTGCCAGCAGCCAAGTAACAGAGAACACTGAAGCTTTCTTT. Protein sequence: CASSQVTENTEAFF.